This paragraph covers one TCR beta chain sequence. The data are from a study of blood T cell repertoires in COVID-19. The wider study: PBMCs, B-cell-depleted T cells, or T cells were the source of the cDNA or gDNA that made up the material.

In the original processing: Quantification of nucleated cells was approximated via reference gene primer amplification. The protocol was immunoSEQ multiplex PCR, while the TCRdb copy is restricted to in-frame clones and leaves out a portion. D and trimming were read from the DNA, whereas the V and J calls and clone size are those reported in that table. Here the sample spans approximately 220,000 clones, 84% being singletons. Donors of Cohort 3 who recovered were those that had two negative PCRs, clearance, or symptom resolution. The V gene's germline CDR1 is LGHNT and CDR2 FRNRAP. Trimming took 5 bases from V and 2 from J; bases not matched to a gene: 8. The CDR3 is made up of 16 amino acids.

V usage is TRBV12-5 and J usage is TRBJ2-5; 10 nucleotides line up with TRBD1. The sequence was obtained from a woman aged 40 to 49 who had recovered from COVID-19. The sequenced material came from PBMCs or T cells enriched from blood (not recorded which). CDR3 in DNA: TGTGCTAGTGGTATAAGCGACAGGGGGCGTCAAGAGACCCAGTACTTC. This sequence encodes CASGISDRGRQETQYF.